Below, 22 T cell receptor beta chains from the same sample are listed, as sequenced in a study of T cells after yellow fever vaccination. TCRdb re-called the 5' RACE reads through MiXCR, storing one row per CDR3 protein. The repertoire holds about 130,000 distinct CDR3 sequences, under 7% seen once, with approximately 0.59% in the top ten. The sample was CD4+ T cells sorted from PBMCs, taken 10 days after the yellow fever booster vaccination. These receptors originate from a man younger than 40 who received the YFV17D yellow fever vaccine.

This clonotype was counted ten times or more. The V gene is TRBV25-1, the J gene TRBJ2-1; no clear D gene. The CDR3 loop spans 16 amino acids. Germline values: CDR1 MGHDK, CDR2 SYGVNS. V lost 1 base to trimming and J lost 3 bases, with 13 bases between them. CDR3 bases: TGTGCCAGCAGTGAATTGCCTGGCTCCTACTACAATGAGCAGTTCTTC. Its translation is CASSELPGSYYNEQFF.

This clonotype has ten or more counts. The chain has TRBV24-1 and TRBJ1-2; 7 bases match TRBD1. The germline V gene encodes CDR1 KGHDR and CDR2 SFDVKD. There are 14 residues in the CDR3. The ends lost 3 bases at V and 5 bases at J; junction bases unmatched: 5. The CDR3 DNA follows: TGTGCCACCAGTGATCCCGGACAGGCGTATGGCTACACCTTC. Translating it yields CATSDPGQAYGYTF.

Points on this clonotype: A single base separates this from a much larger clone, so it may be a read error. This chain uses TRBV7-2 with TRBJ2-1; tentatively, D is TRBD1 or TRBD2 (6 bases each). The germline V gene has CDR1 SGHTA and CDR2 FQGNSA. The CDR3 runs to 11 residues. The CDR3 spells CASRLGGKQFF. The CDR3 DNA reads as TGTGCCAGCAGGTTAGGGGGGAAGCAGTTCTTC.

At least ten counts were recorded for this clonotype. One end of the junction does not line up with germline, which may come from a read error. In nucleotides, the CDR3 is TGTGCCAGCAGTATCCAGGTCCAAGGGACCCAGTACTTC. The encoded protein is CASSIQVQGTQYF. The J gene is TRBJ2-5, the V gene TRBV6-2 or TRBV6-3; D gene unclear. CDR3 size: 13 residues. Germline CDR1 reads MNHEY; CDR2 reads SVGEGT.

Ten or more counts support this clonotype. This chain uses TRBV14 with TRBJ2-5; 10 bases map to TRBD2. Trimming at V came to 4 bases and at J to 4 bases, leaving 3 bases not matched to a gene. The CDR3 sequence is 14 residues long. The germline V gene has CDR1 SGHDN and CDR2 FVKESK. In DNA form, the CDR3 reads TGTGCCAGCAGCCGGCTAGCGGGAGCAGAGACCCAGTACTTC. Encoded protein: CASSRLAGAETQYF.

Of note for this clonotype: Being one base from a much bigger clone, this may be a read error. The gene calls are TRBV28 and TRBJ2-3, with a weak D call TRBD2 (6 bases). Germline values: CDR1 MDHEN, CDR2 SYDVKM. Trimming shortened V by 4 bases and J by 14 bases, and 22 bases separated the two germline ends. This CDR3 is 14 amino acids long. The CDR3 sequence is CASSSTHRGWIRYF. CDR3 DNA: TGTGCCAGCAGTTCAACCCACCGGGGGTGGATACGGTATTTT.

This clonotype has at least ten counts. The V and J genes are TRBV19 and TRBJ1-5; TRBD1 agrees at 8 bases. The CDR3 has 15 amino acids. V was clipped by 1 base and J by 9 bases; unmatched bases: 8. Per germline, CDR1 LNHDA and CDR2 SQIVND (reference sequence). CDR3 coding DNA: TGTGCCAGTAGTATAGGCGGGACAGGCAGGGTGCCCCAGCATTTT. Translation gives CASSIGGTGRVPQHF.

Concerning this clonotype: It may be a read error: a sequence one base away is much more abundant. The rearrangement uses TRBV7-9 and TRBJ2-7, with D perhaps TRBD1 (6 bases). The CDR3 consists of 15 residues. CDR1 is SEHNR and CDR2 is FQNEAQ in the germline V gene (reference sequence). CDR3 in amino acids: CASSFLQGTSNEQYF. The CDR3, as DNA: TGTGCCAGCAGCTTTCTCCAGGGGACCTCCAACGAGCAGTACTTC.

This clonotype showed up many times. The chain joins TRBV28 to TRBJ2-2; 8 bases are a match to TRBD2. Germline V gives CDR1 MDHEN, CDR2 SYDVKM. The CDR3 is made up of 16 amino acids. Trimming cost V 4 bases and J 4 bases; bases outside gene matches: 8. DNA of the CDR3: TGTGCCAGCAGTTCCCTAGCGGGTTTTTTCACCGGGGAGCTGTTTTTT. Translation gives CASSSLAGFFTGELFF.

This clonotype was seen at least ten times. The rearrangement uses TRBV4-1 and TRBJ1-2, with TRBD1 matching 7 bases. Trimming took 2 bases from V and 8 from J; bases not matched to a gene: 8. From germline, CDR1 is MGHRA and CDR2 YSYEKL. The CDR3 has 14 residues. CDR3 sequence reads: CASSQPTGMFGYTF. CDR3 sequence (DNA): TGCGCCAGCAGCCAACCGACAGGGATGTTCGGCTACACCTTC.

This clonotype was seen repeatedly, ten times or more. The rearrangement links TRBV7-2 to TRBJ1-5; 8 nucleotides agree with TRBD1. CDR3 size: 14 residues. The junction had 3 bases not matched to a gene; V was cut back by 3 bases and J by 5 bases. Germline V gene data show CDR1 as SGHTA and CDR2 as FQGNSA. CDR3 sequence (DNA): TGTGCCAGCAGCTTCGCAGGGGGCGATCAGCCCCAGCATTTT. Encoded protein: CASSFAGGDQPQHF.

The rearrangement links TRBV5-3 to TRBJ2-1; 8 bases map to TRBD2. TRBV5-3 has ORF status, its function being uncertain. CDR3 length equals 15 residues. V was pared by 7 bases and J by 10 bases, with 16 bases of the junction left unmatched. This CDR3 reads CARGARTSPPGEQFF. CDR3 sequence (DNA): TGTGCCAGAGGTGCCCGGACTAGCCCTCCAGGGGAGCAGTTCTTC.

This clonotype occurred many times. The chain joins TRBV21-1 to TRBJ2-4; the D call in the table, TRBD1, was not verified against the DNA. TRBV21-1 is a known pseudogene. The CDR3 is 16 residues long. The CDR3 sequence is CASSSTGGLAKNIQYF. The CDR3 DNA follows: TGTGCCAGCAGCAGCACAGGTGGGCTAGCCAAAAACATTCAGTACTTC.

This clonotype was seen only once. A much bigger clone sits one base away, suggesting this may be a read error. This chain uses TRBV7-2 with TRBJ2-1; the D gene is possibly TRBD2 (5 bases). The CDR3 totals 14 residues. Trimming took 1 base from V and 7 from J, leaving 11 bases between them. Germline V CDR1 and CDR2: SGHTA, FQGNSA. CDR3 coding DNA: TGTGCCAGCAGCTTAGTGACTAACGGAAATGAGCAGTTCTTC. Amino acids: CASSLVTNGNEQFF.

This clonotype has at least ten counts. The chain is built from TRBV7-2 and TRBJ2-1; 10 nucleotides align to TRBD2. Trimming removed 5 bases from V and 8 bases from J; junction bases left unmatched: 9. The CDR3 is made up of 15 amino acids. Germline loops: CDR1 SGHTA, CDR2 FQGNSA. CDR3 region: CASSVGLAGVHEQFF. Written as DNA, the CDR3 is TGTGCCAGCAGCGTAGGGCTAGCGGGAGTTCATGAGCAGTTCTTC.

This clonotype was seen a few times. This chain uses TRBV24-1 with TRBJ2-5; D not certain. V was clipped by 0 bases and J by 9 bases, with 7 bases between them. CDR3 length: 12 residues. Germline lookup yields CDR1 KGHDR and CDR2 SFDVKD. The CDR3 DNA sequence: TGTGCCACCAGTGATTTGGGGGATCCCCAGTACTTC. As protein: CATSDLGDPQYF.

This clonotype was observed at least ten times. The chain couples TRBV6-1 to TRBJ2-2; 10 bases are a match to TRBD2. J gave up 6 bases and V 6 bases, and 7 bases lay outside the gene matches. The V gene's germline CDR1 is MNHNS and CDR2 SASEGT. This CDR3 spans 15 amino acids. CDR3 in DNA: TGTGCCAGCAGACCCAGTGGGACTAGCGCCGGGGAGCTGTTTTTT. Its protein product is CASRPSGTSAGELFF.

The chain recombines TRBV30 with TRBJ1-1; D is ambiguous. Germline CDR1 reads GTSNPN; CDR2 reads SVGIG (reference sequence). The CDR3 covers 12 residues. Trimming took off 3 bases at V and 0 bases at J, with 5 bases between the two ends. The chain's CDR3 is CAWRRLNTEAFF. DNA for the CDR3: TGTGCCTGGAGGCGACTGAACACTGAAGCTTTCTTT.

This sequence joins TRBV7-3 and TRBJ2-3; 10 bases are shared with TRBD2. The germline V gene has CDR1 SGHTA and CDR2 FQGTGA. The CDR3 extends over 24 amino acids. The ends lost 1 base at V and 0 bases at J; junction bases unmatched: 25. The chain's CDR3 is CASSLRPRRQTGTSVVASTDTQYF. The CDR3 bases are TGTGCCAGCAGCTTAAGGCCTCGGAGACAGACCGGGACTAGCGTAGTTGCTAGCACAGATACGCAGTATTTT.

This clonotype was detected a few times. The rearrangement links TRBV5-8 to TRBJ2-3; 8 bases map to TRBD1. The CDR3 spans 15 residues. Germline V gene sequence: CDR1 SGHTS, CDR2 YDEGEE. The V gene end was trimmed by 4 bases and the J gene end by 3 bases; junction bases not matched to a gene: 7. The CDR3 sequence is CASSVQGARTDTQYF. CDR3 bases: TGTGCCAGCAGCGTGCAGGGGGCCCGTACAGATACGCAGTATTTT.

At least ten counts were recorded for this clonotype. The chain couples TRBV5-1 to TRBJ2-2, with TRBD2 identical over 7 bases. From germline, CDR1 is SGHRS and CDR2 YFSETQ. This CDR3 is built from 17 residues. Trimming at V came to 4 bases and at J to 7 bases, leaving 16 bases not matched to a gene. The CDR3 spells CASSSGTWRERNGELFF. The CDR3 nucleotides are TGCGCCAGCAGCAGTGGGACCTGGCGGGAGAGGAACGGGGAGCTGTTTTTT.

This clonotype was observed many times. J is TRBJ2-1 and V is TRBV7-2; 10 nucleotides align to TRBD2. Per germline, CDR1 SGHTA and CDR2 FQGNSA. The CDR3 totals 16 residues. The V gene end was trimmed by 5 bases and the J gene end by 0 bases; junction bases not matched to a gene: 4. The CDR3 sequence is CASSPVAGGSYNEQFF. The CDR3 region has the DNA TGTGCCAGCAGCCCGGTAGCGGGAGGCTCCTACAATGAGCAGTTCTTC.